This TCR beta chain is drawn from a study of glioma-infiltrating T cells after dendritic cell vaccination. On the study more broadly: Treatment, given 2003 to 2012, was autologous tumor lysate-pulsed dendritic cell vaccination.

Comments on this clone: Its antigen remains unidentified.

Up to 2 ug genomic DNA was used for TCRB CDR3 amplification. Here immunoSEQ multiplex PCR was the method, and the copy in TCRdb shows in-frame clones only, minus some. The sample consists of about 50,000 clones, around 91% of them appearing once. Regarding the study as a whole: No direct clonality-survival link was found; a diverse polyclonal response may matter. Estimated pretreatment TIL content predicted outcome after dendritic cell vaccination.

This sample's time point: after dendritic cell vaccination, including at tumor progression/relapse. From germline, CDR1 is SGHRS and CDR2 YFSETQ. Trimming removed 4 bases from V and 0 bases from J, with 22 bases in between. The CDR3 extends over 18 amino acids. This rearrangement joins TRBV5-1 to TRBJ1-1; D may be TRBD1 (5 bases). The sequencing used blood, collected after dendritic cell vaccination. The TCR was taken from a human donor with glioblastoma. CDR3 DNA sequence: TGCGCCAGCAGCCCGTTCGGGGGGTATGATAGCATGAACACTGAAGCTTTCTTT. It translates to CASSPFGGYDSMNTEAFF.